This T cell receptor (beta chain) is drawn from a study of CD8 T cells in Susac syndrome. Study in general: Patients with Susac syndrome were therapy-naive, on corticosteroids, or on intravenous immunoglobulin alone at blood draw.

As concerns this clonotype: The antigen is unknown.

FACS enriched CD8+ TEMRA cells, while bulk CD8+ and CD4+ were negatively isolated. V lost 3 bases, J lost 3 bases, and 20 bases lay in between. CDR3 length: 17 amino acids. Germline V gene data show CDR1 as LGHNA and CDR2 as YSLEER. Study-wide findings and caveats: Acknowledgment was made by the study that its TCR sequencing and HLA analysis involved a relatively small number of individuals.

When the RNA was reverse transcribed, random hexamers were used with an input of 0.5 to 1 ug. Using its own MiXCR run on the immunoSEQ multiplex PCR reads, TCRdb lists one record per CDR3 protein. The profile shows 80,000 or so distinct CDR3 sequences, approximately 96% of them singletons. Input material: CD8+ T cells from PBMCs. This clonotype was obtained from a human donor with Susac syndrome. The chain combines TRBV4-3 with TRBJ1-1; TRBD1 is a possible D gene (6 bases). As DNA, the CDR3 is TGCGCCAGCAGCCAGCGCTTGGGGGGCTTGTGGGACACTGAAGCTTTCTTT. This sequence encodes CASSQRLGGLWDTEAFF.